One and the same sample provided the 13 T cell receptor beta chains below, sequenced in a study of blood T cells in healthy people across ages. The authors ran a second PCR of about 6 to 11 cycles using a sample-barcoded 5' primer and a J-beta primer mix. TCRdb fed the 5' RACE reads into MiXCR, producing one record per CDR3 protein. This table has around 1,900,000 distinct CDR3 sequences, approximately 40% appearing once. Material: blood. The receptor set was obtained from a human donor in good health.

The chain joins TRBV2 to TRBJ2-4, with D tentatively TRBD2 (5 bases). V was pared by 3 bases and J by 13 bases, with 25 bases between. The CDR3 is made up of 16 amino acids. Germline CDR1 and CDR2: SNHLY and FYNNEI. The CDR3: CASSERGNRATNEQYF. CDR3 DNA sequence: TGTGCCAGCAGTGAGAGAGGGAACCGGGCGACCAATGAGCAGTACTTC.

The chain has TRBV7-9 and TRBJ1-1; 8 bases are shared with TRBD1. Germline CDR1 is SEHNR and CDR2 is FQNEAQ (reference sequence). V lost 5 bases, J lost 3 bases, and 5 bases stayed unmatched. The CDR3 is 14 amino acids. The CDR3 here is CASSTATGDTEAFF. CDR3 nucleotide sequence: TGTGCCAGCAGCACTGCGACAGGGGACACTGAAGCTTTCTTT. The whole variable domain, remainder taken from reference TRBV7-9 and TRBJ1-1, is DTGVSQNPRHKITKRGQNVTFRCDPISEHNRLYWYRQTLGQGPEFLTYFQNEAQLEKSRLLSDRFSAERPKGSFSTLEIQRTEQGDSAMYLCASSTATGDTEAFFGQGTRLTVV.

This clonotype appeared a few times. The rearrangement uses TRBV5-1 and TRBJ2-1, with 11 bases identical to TRBD1. The J segment lost 12 bases and the V segment lost 4 bases, leaving 6 bases of the junction unmatched. The CDR3 contains 13 residues. From germline, CDR1 is SGHRS and CDR2 YFSETQ. The CDR3: CASSAPDRGPQFF. DNA for the CDR3: TGCGCCAGCAGCGCACCGGACAGGGGGCCGCAGTTCTTC. The full variable domain, in which reference TRBV5-1 and TRBJ2-1 provide the parts outside the CDR3, is KAGVTQTPRYLIKTRGQQVTLSCSPISGHRSVSWYQQTPGQGLQFLFEYFSETQRNKGNFPGRFSGRQFSNSRSEMNVSTLELGDSALYLCASSAPDRGPQFFGPGTRLTVL.

The rearrangement joins TRBV6-1 to TRBJ2-1; no clear D. V lost 2 bases and J 4 bases, leaving 9 bases between the germline ends. Germline V gene lookup returns CDR1 MNHNS and CDR2 SASEGT. The CDR3 has 14 amino acids. CDR3 sequence reads: CASSEQRAYNEQFF. The CDR3 DNA follows: TGTGCCAGCAGTGAACAAAGAGCTTACAATGAGCAGTTCTTC.

In this sample, this clonotype turned up once. The rearrangement links TRBV7-2 to TRBJ1-4; no definite D call. Trimming took off 8 bases at V and 0 bases at J, with 16 bases between the two ends. The CDR3 covers 16 residues. Per germline, CDR1 SGHTA and CDR2 FQGNSA. CDR3 sequence reads: CASSKTAHTTNEKLFF. DNA of the CDR3: TGTGCCAGCTCCAAGACGGCCCACACAACTAATGAAAAACTGTTTTTT.

The chain is built from TRBV11-2 and TRBJ2-4; D assignment may be TRBD1 or TRBD2 (5 bases each). The DNA end is more similar to TRBJ2-5, so the J call may be wrong. The CDR3 has 15 amino acids. CDR1 and CDR2 (germline): SGHAT, FQNNGV. Written as DNA, the CDR3 is TGTGCCAGCAGCTTAGTCCCGGGACCACGGGAGACCCAGTACTTC. Protein sequence: CASSLVPGPRETQYF.

The chain combines TRBV11-2 with TRBJ2-1, with 9 bases identical to TRBD2. The junction had 13 bases not matched to a gene; V was cut back by 3 bases and J by 4 bases. This CDR3 has 18 amino acids. From germline, CDR1 is SGHAT and CDR2 FQNNGV. The CDR3 sequence: CASSFFKGRGGLYNEQFF. The CDR3 bases are TGTGCCAGCAGCTTCTTCAAGGGGCGGGGGGGCCTTTACAATGAGCAGTTCTTC.

The chain recombines TRBV12-3 or TRBV12-4 with TRBJ1-4; TRBD1 is a possible D gene (6 bases). This CDR3 is 15 amino acids long. V was trimmed by 6 bases and J by 1 base, leaving 12 bases between them. In DNA form, the CDR3 reads TGTGCCAGCAGCCAGGGGAGGGGAACTAATGAAAAACTGTTTTTT. This codes for CASSQGRGTNEKLFF.

In its sample, this clonotype was seen many times. V and J are TRBV29-1 and TRBJ2-7; either TRBD1 or TRBD2 may fit D (6 bases each). Trimming left V 6 bases short and J 3 bases short, with 18 bases between. The CDR3 has 14 amino acids. Germline V gene data show CDR1 as SQVTM and CDR2 as ANQGSEA. The CDR3 coding sequence is TGCAGCGTCGGGGGCCTTTCAGGCCTCTACGAGCAGTACTTC. This sequence encodes CSVGGLSGLYEQYF.

There are a few counts of this clonotype. The chain joins TRBV12-3 or TRBV12-4 to TRBJ1-2, with 8 bases matching TRBD1. This CDR3 comprises 13 residues. J lost 8 bases, V lost 4 bases, and 6 bases had no gene match. CDR3 in DNA: TGTGCCAGCAGTTGGACAGGGCTGGGGGGCTACACCTTC. This gives the protein CASSWTGLGGYTF.

The chain has TRBV6-5 and TRBJ1-2; 7 bases fit TRBD1. The germline CDR1 and CDR2 sequences are MNHEY and SVGAGI. There are 16 residues in the CDR3. Trimming cost V 2 bases and J 3 bases; bases outside gene matches: 9. In nucleotides, the CDR3 is TGTGCCAGCAGTTACCCGGACAGGCGAGAGTACTATGGCTACACCTTC. This gives the protein CASSYPDRREYYGYTF.

In its sample, this clonotype was seen a few times. The genes are TRBV20-1 and TRBJ2-6; a possible D gene is TRBD2 (5 bases). The CDR3 is 15 residues long. V lost 3 bases and J lost 2, with 11 bases in between. Per the germline V gene, CDR1 is DFQATT and CDR2 is SNEGSKA (reference sequence). CDR3 region: CSASNLGAGANVLTF. Written as DNA, the CDR3 is TGCAGTGCTAGTAATCTGGGAGCTGGGGCCAACGTCCTGACTTTC.

This clonotype occurred a few times. The chain links TRBV6-2 or TRBV6-3 to TRBJ2-3; 9 bases align to TRBD1. Germline V CDR1 and CDR2: MNHEY, SVGEGT. The CDR3 spans 15 residues. Unmatched junction bases numbered 9, after V lost 7 bases and J lost 4 bases. In nucleotides, the CDR3 is TGTGCCAGCACCCAAGGGACAGGGCAAGCAGATACGCAGTATTTT. It is translated as CASTQGTGQADTQYF.